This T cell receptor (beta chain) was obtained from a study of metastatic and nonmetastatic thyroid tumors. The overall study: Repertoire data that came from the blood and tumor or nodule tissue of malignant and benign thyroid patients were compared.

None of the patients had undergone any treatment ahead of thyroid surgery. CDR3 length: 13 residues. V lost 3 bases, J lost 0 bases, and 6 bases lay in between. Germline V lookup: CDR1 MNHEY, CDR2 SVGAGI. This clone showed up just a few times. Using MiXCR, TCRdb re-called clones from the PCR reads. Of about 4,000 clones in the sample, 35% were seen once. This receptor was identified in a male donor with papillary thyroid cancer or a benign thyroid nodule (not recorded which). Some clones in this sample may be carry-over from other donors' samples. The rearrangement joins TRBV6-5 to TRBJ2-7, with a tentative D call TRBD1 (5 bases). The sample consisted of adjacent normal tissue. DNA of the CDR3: TGTGCCAGCAGTTATGGGGCCTCCTACGAGCAGTACTTC. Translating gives CASSYGASYEQYF.